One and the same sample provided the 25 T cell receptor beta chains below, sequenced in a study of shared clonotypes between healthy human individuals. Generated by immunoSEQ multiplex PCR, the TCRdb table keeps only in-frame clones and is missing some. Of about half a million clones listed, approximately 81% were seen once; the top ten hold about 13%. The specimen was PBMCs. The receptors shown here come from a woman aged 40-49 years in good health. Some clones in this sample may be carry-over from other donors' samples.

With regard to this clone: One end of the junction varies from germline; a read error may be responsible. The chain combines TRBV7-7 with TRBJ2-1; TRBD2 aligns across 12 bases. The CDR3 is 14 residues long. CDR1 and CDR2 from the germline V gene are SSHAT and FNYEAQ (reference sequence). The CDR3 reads CASSPTSGSFEQFF. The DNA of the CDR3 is TGTGCTAGCAGCCCGACTAGCGGGAGTTTTGAGCAGTTCTTC. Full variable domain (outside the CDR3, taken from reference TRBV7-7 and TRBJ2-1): GAGVSQSPRYKVTKRGQDVTLRCDPISSHATLYWYQQALGQGPEFLTYFNYEAQPDKSGLPSDRFSAERPEGSISTLTIQRTEQRDSAMYRCASSPTSGSFEQFFGPGTRLTVL.

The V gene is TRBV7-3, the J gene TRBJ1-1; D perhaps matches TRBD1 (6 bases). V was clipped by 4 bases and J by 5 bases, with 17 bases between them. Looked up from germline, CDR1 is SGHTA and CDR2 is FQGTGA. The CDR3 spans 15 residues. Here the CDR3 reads CASSSNLLGQTEAFF. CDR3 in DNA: TGTGCCAGCAGCTCCAACCTCCTCGGACAGACTGAAGCTTTCTTT.

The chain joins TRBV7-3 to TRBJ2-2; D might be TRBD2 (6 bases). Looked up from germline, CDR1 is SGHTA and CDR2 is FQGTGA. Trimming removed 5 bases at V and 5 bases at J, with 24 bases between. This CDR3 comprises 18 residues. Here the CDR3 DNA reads TGTGCCAGCAGCCCCCGGAGGGTAGCGGTTCTAGGTACCGGGGAGCTGTTTTTT. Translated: CASSPRRVAVLGTGELFF.

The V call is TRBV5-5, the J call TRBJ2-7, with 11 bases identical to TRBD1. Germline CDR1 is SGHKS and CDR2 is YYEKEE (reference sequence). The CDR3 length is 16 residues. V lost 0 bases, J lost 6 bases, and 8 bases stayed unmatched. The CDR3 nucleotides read TGTGCCAGCAGCTTGGTGGTTCGGACAGGGGGCGGCGAGCAGTACTTC. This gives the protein CASSLVVRTGGGEQYF.

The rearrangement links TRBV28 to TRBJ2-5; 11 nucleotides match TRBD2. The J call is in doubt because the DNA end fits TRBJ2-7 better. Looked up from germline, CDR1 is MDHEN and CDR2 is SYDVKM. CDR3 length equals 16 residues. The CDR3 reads CASPPSLASGRYEQYF. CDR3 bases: TGTGCCAGCCCCCCCTCCCTGGCTAGCGGGAGGTACGAGCAGTACTTC.

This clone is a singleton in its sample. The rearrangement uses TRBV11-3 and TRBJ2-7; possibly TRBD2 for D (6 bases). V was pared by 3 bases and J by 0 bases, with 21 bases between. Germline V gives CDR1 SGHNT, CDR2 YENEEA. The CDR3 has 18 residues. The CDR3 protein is CASSFHNRRDPSSYEQYF. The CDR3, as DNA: TGTGCCAGCAGCTTTCATAACCGGAGGGATCCGAGCTCCTACGAGCAGTACTTC.

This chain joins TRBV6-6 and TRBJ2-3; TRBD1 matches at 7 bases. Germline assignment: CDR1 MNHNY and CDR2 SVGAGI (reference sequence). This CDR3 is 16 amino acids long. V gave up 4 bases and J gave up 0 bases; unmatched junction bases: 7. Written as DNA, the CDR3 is TGTGCCAGCAGTTCGCGGACAGGCCCTAGCACAGATACGCAGTATTTT. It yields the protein CASSSRTGPSTDTQYF.

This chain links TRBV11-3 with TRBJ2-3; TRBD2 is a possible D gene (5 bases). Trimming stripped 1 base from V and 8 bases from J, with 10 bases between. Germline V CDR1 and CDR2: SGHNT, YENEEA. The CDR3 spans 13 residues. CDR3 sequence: CASSLVSDSTQYF. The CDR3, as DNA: TGTGCCAGCAGCTTAGTCTCGGACTCTACGCAGTATTTT.

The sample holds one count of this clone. The CDR3 coding sequence is TGTGCCAGAAACTTGGGGGGGCCTGGTGGAAACACCATATATTTT. It translates to CARNLGGPGGNTIYF. The rearrangement uses TRBV5-4 and TRBJ1-3; the D gene is possibly TRBD1 (6 bases). The length of the CDR3 is 15 residues. The V gene's germline CDR1 is SGHNT and CDR2 YYREEE (reference sequence). V was pared by 8 bases and J by 3 bases, with 18 bases between.

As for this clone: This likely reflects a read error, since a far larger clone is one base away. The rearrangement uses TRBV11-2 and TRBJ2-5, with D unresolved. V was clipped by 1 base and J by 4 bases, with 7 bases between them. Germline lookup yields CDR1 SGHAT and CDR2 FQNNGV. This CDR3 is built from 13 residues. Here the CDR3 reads CASSLVVAETQYF. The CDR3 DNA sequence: TGTGCCAGCAGCTTAGTGGTAGCAGAGACCCAGTACTTC. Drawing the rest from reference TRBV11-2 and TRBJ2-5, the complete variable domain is EAGVAQSPRYKIIEKRQSVAFWCNPISGHATLYWYQQILGQGPKLLIQFQNNGVVDDSQLPKDRFSAERLKGVDSTLKIQPAKLEDSAVYLCASSLVVAETQYFGPGTRLLVL.

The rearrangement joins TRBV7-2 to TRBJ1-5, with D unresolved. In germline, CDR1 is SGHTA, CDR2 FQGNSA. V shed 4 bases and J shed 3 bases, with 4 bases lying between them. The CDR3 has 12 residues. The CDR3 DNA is TGTGCCAGCAGCTCACACAATCAGCCCCAGCATTTT. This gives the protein CASSSHNQPQHF.

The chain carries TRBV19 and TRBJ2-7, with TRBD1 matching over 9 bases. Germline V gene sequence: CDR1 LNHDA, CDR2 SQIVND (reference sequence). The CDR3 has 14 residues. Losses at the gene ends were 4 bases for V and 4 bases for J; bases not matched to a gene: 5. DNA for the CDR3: TGTGCCAGTAGTAAACCGACAGGGGGGTACGAGCAGTACTTC. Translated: CASSKPTGGYEQYF.

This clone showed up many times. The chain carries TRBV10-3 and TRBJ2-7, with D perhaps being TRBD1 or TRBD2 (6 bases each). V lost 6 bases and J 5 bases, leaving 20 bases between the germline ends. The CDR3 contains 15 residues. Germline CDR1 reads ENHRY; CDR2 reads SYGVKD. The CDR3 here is CAIRGEAGENHEQYF. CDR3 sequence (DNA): TGTGCCATCAGGGGGGAGGCAGGGGAAAACCACGAGCAGTACTTC.

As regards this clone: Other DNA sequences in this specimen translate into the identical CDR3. Here the CDR3 reads CASSPGLAGAYEQYF. CDR3 DNA: TGTGCCAGCAGTCCCGGACTAGCGGGAGCTTACGAGCAGTACTTC. This rearrangement joins TRBV28 to TRBJ2-7; TRBD2 matches 13 bases. V dropped 5 bases and J dropped 4; count of bases not matched to a gene: 5. Germline lookup yields CDR1 MDHEN and CDR2 SYDVKM. The CDR3 sequence is 15 residues long.

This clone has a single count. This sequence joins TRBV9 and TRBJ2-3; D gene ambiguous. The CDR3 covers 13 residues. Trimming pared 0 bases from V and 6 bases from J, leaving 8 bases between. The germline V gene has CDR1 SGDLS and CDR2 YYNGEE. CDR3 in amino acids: CASSVGSLDTQYF. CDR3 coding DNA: TGTGCCAGCAGCGTAGGCAGTCTGGATACGCAGTATTTT.

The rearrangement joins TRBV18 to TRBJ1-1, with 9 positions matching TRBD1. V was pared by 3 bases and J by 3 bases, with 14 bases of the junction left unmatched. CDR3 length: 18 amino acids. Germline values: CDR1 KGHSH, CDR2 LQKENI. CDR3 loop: CASSPRDRAAWEDTEAFF. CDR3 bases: TGTGCCAGCTCACCTCGGGACAGGGCCGCCTGGGAAGACACTGAAGCTTTCTTT.

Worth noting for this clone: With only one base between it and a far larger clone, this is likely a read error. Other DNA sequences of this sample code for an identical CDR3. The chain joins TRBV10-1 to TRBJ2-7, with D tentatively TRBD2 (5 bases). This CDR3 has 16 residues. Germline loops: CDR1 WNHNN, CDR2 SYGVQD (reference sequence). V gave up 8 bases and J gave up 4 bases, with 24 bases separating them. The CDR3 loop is CASRMVGDSIRYEQYF. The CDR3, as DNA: TGCGCCAGCCGGATGGTGGGAGACTCTATCCGGTACGAGCAGTACTTC.

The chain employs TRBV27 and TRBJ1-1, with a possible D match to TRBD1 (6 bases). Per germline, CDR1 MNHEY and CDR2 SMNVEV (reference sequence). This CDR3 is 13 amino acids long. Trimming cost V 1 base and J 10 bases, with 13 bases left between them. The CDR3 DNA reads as TGTGCCAGCAGTTTATTGGGGGCACGAGGAGCTTTCTTT. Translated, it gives CASSLLGARGAFF.

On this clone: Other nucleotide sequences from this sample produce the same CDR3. As DNA, the CDR3 is TGTGCCAGCTCACCGGGACAAGGCAATCAGCCCCAGCATTTT. This codes for CASSPGQGNQPQHF. V usage is TRBV18 and J usage is TRBJ1-5; TRBD1 might be the D (6 bases). V was cut by 3 bases and J by 2 bases, with 8 bases left in between. The CDR3 contains 14 residues. Germline V gene lookup returns CDR1 KGHSH and CDR2 LQKENI.

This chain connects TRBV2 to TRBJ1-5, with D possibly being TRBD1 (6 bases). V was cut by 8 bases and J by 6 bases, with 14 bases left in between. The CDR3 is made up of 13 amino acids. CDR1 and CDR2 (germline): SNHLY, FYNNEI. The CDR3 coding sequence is TGTGCCAGCCGGGAACAGGGTTTTCAGCCCCAGCATTTT. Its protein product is CASREQGFQPQHF.

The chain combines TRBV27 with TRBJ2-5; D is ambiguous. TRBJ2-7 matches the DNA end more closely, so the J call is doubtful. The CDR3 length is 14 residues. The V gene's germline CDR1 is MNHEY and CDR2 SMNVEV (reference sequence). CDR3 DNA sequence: TGTGCCAGCAGTTTAGCCGGTCCTAACTACGAGCAGTACTTC. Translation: CASSLAGPNYEQYF.

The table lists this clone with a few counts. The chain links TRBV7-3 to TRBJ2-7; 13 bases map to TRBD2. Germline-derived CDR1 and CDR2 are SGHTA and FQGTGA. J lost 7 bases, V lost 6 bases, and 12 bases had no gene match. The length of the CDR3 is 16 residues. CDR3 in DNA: TGTGCCAGCAGTCAACGAGCCGGACTAGCGGGAGTGGAGCAGTACTTC. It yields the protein CASSQRAGLAGVEQYF. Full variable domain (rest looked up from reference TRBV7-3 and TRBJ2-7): GAGVSQTPSNKVTEKGKYVELRCDPISGHTALYWYRQSLGQGPEFLIYFQGTGAADDSGLPNDRFFAVRPEGSVSTLKIQRTERGDSAVYLCASSQRAGLAGVEQYFGPGTRLTVT.

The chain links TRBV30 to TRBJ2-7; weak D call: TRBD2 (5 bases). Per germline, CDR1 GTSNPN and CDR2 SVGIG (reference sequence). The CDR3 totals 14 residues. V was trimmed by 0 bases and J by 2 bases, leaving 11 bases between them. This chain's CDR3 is CAWSVRAGTYEQYF. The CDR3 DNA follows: TGTGCCTGGAGTGTAAGGGCCGGGACCTACGAGCAGTACTTC. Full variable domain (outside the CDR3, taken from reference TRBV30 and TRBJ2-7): SQTIHQWPATLVQPVGSPLSLECTVEGTSNPNLYWYRQAAGRGLQLLFYSVGIGQISSEVPQNLSASRPQDRQFILSSKKLLLSDSGFYLCAWSVRAGTYEQYFGPGTRLTVT.

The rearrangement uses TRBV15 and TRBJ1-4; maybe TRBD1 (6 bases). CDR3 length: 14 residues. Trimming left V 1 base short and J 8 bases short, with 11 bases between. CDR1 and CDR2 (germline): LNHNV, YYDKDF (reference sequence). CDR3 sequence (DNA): TGTGCCACCAGCAGAGGGGGGGCCGAGGAAAAACTGTTTTTT. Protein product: CATSRGGAEEKLFF.

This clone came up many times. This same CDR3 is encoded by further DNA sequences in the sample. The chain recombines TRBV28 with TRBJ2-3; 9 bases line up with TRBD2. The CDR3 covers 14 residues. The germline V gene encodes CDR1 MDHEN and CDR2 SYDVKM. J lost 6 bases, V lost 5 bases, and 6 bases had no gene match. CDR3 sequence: CASSPGLAFDTQYF. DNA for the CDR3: TGTGCCAGCAGTCCGGGACTAGCATTTGATACGCAGTATTTT.